The sample holds one count of the clone carrying this TCR beta chain. Its antigen remains unidentified. Autoimmune disease history or systemic immunosuppression disqualified patients. This entry comes from a study of OX40 agonist ivuxolimab in advanced cancers. Points from the study as a whole: Among T cells, CD8+ cells averaged more expanded clones than CD4+ cells.

TCRdb's table, derived via immunoSEQ multiplex PCR, lists solely in-frame clones and lacks some. The table has about 77,000 clones, 85% to 90% seen once; the top ten hold approximately 2.4%. CDR1 is SGHVS and CDR2 is FQNEAQ in the germline V gene. Trimming stripped 2 bases from V and 4 bases from J, with 14 bases between. The CDR3 is made up of 15 amino acids. This receptor was taken from an adult with an advanced solid tumor such as melanoma, head and neck, liver or kidney cancer. This material consisted of CD4+ or CD8+ T cells sorted from blood, taken in a trial of the OX40 agonist ivuxolimab. The chain carries TRBV7-8 and TRBJ2-5, with D possibly matching TRBD1 (5 bases). The CDR3 DNA is TGTGCCAGCAGCTTACCCGGGTCTCAGGGAGAGACCCAGTACTTC. Amino acids: CASSLPGSQGETQYF.